A single sample gave rise to the 23 T cell receptor beta chains below, sequenced in a study of blood T cell repertoires in COVID-19. The protocol was immunoSEQ multiplex PCR, while the TCRdb copy is restricted to in-frame clones and leaves out a portion. Of approximately 160,000 clones in the sample, roughly four fifths were seen once. The sequencing sample was made of peripheral blood. These receptors were taken from a woman older than 75 with acute or convalescent COVID-19.

V gene TRBV12-3 or TRBV12-4 combines with J gene TRBJ1-5; no firm D call. The CDR3 covers 12 residues. V was shortened by 3 bases and J by 6 bases, with 6 bases between the two germline ends. The CDR3 spells CASSLSGQPQHF. The CDR3 coding sequence is TGTGCCAGCAGTTTGTCGGGTCAGCCCCAGCATTTT.

The V and J genes are TRBV7-6 and TRBJ1-4, with 8 nucleotides matching TRBD1. This CDR3 comprises 20 residues. Germline V lookup: CDR1 SGHVS, CDR2 FNYEAQ. V shed 1 base, J shed 6 bases, and the junction held 19 bases outside the gene matches. The CDR3 sequence: CASSLVPTGAWGAADEKLFF. The CDR3 DNA is TGTGCCAGCAGCTTAGTGCCGACAGGGGCTTGGGGGGCGGCTGATGAAAAACTGTTTTTT.

The V and J genes are TRBV2 and TRBJ2-5; the match to TRBD2 covers 8 bases. CDR3 length: 14 amino acids. Germline V CDR1 and CDR2: SNHLY, FYNNEI. V lost 3 bases, J lost 5 bases, and 5 bases stayed unmatched. The CDR3 sequence is CASSETSAAETQYF. The CDR3, as DNA: TGTGCCAGCAGTGAGACTAGCGCAGCTGAGACCCAGTACTTC.

This clone was seen more than once but under ten times. V is TRBV6-5 and J is TRBJ1-5; D is unclear. V was clipped by 2 bases and J by 5 bases, with 7 bases between them. The CDR3 covers 13 residues. Germline V gives CDR1 MNHEY, CDR2 SVGAGI. The CDR3 DNA reads TGTGCCAGCAGTTACGGCACCCATCAGCCCCAGCATTTT. Residues: CASSYGTHQPQHF.

This chain connects TRBV5-5 to TRBJ1-3; D is possibly TRBD1 (6 bases). Trimming removed 3 bases from V and 4 bases from J, with 11 bases in between. The CDR3 contains 14 residues. Germline values: CDR1 SGHKS, CDR2 YYEKEE (reference sequence). DNA for the CDR3: TGTGCCAGCAGCTCTACAGGGTCCGGAAACACCATATATTTT. Translating gives CASSSTGSGNTIYF.

This clone was found once. This chain joins TRBV11-2 and TRBJ1-1; 7 positions agree with TRBD1. This CDR3 has 15 residues. The junction had 8 bases not matched to a gene; V was cut back by 2 bases and J by 5 bases. CDR1 is SGHAT, CDR2 FQNNGV, per germline. CDR3 in amino acids: CASSLSNRGFTEAFF. In DNA form, the CDR3 reads TGTGCCAGCAGCTTAAGTAACAGGGGTTTTACTGAAGCTTTCTTT.

The genes are TRBV7-3 and TRBJ1-1; D ambiguous. Germline V CDR1 and CDR2: SGHTA, FQGTGA. V dropped 1 base and J dropped 6 bases, with 9 bases sitting between them. This CDR3 region has 13 residues. The CDR3 protein is CASSLILGAEAFF. In nucleotides, the CDR3 is TGTGCCAGCAGCTTAATTCTGGGCGCTGAAGCTTTCTTT.

The CDR3 nucleotides read TGTGCCAGCAGCCCCTTACAACGTGGCACTGAAGCTTTCTTT. Protein sequence: CASSPLQRGTEAFF. The J gene is TRBJ1-1, the V gene TRBV5-6; D is unresolved. The CDR3 has 14 residues. The V end lost 4 bases, the J end lost 4 bases, and 14 bases lay between the germline ends. Per germline, CDR1 SGHDT and CDR2 YYEEEE. Full variable domain (outside the CDR3, taken from reference TRBV5-6 and TRBJ1-1): DAGVTQSPTHLIKTRGQQVTLRCSPKSGHDTVSWYQQALGQGPQFIFQYYEEEERQRGNFPDRFSGHQFPNYSSELNVNALLLGDSALYLCASSPLQRGTEAFFGQGTRLTVV.

This chain joins TRBV19 and TRBJ2-2; perhaps TRBD2 as D (5 bases). Trimming cost V 6 bases and J 6 bases, with 11 bases left between them. This CDR3 region has 13 residues. Looked up from germline, CDR1 is LNHDA and CDR2 is SQIVND (reference sequence). CDR3 in amino acids: CASRPEESGELFF. CDR3 sequence (DNA): TGTGCCAGTAGACCGGAGGAGTCCGGGGAGCTGTTTTTT.

The rearrangement uses TRBV18 and TRBJ2-7, with 7 bases that match TRBD1. With 3 bases clipped from V and 0 bases from J, the junction kept 11 bases outside the gene matches. The CDR3 totals 17 residues. CDR1 is KGHSH, CDR2 LQKENI, per germline. The CDR3, as DNA: TGTGCCAGCTCACCTTTGGGACAGTCGTTCGGCTCCTACGAGCAGTACTTC. It translates to CASSPLGQSFGSYEQYF.

The genes are TRBV29-1 and TRBJ2-1, with D possibly TRBD1 on 6 matching bases. The CDR3 is 15 residues long. V lost 3 bases and J 1 base, leaving 13 bases between the germline ends. Germline values: CDR1 SQVTM, CDR2 ANQGSEA. The CDR3 DNA sequence: TGCAGCGTTGACGTTCAGGGGATATCCTACAATGAGCAGTTCTTC. This encodes CSVDVQGISYNEQFF.

The chain recombines TRBV19 with TRBJ1-2; 10 positions match TRBD1. Per the germline V gene, CDR1 is LNHDA and CDR2 is SQIVND (reference sequence). This CDR3 spans 14 amino acids. The V gene end was trimmed by 7 bases and the J gene end by 6 bases; junction bases not matched to a gene: 8. The CDR3 loop is CASNPLGTGDGYTF. The CDR3 DNA follows: TGTGCCAGTAACCCCCTCGGGACAGGGGATGGCTACACCTTC.

The gene calls are TRBV9 and TRBJ1-1; 7 nucleotides match TRBD1. V shed 0 bases and J 5 bases; nucleotides not matched to a gene: 10. CDR3 length equals 16 residues. Per germline, CDR1 SGDLS and CDR2 YYNGEE. CDR3 protein: CASSVVGNRGGTEAFF. The CDR3 DNA reads as TGTGCCAGCAGCGTAGTGGGGAACAGGGGAGGTACTGAAGCTTTCTTT.

This clone has only a few counts. The rearrangement links TRBV10-3 to TRBJ1-6, with D tentatively TRBD1 (6 bases). The V gene lost 2 bases and the J gene lost 6 bases, with 11 bases spanning the gap. The germline gives CDR1 ENHRY, CDR2 SYGVKD. The length of the CDR3 is 15 residues. DNA of the CDR3: TGTGCCATCAGTGAGCTCAGGGGAAGTAATTCACCCCTCCACTTT. Its translation is CAISELRGSNSPLHF.

The V gene is TRBV19, the J gene TRBJ2-1; a weak D match, TRBD1 (6 bases). In germline, CDR1 is LNHDA, CDR2 SQIVND (reference sequence). The CDR3 length is 17 residues. V dropped 3 bases and J dropped 4 bases, with 19 bases sitting between them. The CDR3 sequence: CASSISYREGPYNEQFF. The CDR3 bases are TGTGCCAGTAGTATCTCATACAGGGAAGGCCCTTACAATGAGCAGTTCTTC.

The chain has TRBV7-3 and TRBJ2-1, with 7 bases lining up with TRBD2. The germline gives CDR1 SGHTA, CDR2 FQGTGA. This CDR3 comprises 15 residues. V gave up 3 bases and J gave up 3 bases; unmatched junction bases: 5. The DNA for the CDR3 is TGTGCCAGCAGCTTTACTAGCGCGAGCTACAATGAGCAGTTCTTC. Encoded protein: CASSFTSASYNEQFF.

The J gene is TRBJ1-1, the V gene TRBV9, with D uncertain. This CDR3 comprises 16 residues. Germline V gene sequence: CDR1 SGDLS, CDR2 YYNGEE. V was trimmed by 4 bases and J by 3 bases, leaving 19 bases between them. The CDR3 loop reads CASSPGVLLRDTEAFF. Here the CDR3 DNA reads TGTGCCAGCAGCCCCGGGGTTTTGCTAAGGGACACTGAAGCTTTCTTT. Drawing the rest from reference TRBV9 and TRBJ1-1, the complete variable domain is DSGVTQTPKHLITATGQRVTLRCSPRSGDLSVYWYQQSLDQGLQFLIQYYNGEERAKGNILERFSAQQFPDLHSELNLSSLELGDSALYFCASSPGVLLRDTEAFFGQGTRLTVV.

The table lists this clone with a few counts. The rearrangement uses TRBV27 and TRBJ2-2; a possible D gene is TRBD2 (6 bases). Germline V lookup: CDR1 MNHEY, CDR2 SMNVEV (reference sequence). This CDR3 contains 16 residues. The V end was cut by 6 bases, the J end by 3 bases, with 17 bases between. The CDR3 loop reads CASSLRGGTYTGELFF. CDR3 nucleotide sequence: TGTGCCAGCAGCCTCCGTGGCGGGACTTACACCGGGGAGCTGTTTTTT.

V gene TRBV6-5 combines with J gene TRBJ2-1, with 10 bases that match TRBD1. The CDR3 extends over 15 amino acids. Germline V gene data show CDR1 as MNHEY and CDR2 as SVGAGI. Trimming cost V 7 bases and J 3 bases; bases outside gene matches: 6. The chain's CDR3 is CASTGDRGNYNEQFF. As DNA, the CDR3 is TGTGCCAGCACCGGGGACAGGGGAAACTACAATGAGCAGTTCTTC.

The gene calls are TRBV12-3 or TRBV12-4 and TRBJ1-1; no clear D. This CDR3 is built from 11 residues. Trimming took off 7 bases at V and 4 bases at J, with 7 bases between the two ends. CDR3 loop: CASTRGTEAFF. The CDR3 bases are TGTGCCAGCACCCGGGGCACTGAAGCTTTCTTT.

The J gene is TRBJ2-5, the V gene TRBV30; 9 bases line up with TRBD2. Germline V CDR1 and CDR2: GTSNPN, SVGIG (reference sequence). The CDR3 contains 13 residues. The trim removed 4 bases at V and 5 bases at J, leaving 5 bases unmatched. The CDR3 sequence: CAWTAGGPETQYF. DNA for the CDR3: TGTGCCTGGACCGCGGGGGGGCCGGAGACCCAGTACTTC.

This sequence joins TRBV29-1 and TRBJ2-1, with D possibly TRBD1 on 5 matching bases. Germline loops: CDR1 SQVTM, CDR2 ANQGSEA. V lost 3 bases and J lost 4, with 10 bases in between. This CDR3 is 13 amino acids long. The CDR3 DNA reads as TGCAGCGTTGATCGGCAGGGTTACAATGAGCAGTTCTTC. This gives the protein CSVDRQGYNEQFF.

The gene calls are TRBV6-5 and TRBJ2-1, with D perhaps matching TRBD2 (5 bases). V was trimmed by 6 bases and J by 3 bases, leaving 15 bases between them. CDR3 size: 15 residues. Germline assignment: CDR1 MNHEY and CDR2 SVGAGI. CDR3 region: CASRSRDGGYNEQFF. CDR3 bases: TGTGCCAGCAGGAGTAGGGATGGAGGCTACAATGAGCAGTTCTTC.